The 26 T cell receptor beta chains in this list originate from one sample, sequenced in a study of cytomegalovirus exposure and HLA in healthy donors. A multiplex PCR was run with 60 Vbeta primers and 13 Jbeta primers. Some clones are missing from TCRdb's copy, which holds only in-frame ones; the method was immunoSEQ multiplex PCR. The sample has over 150,000 clones; around 79% are singletons. The specimen sequenced was PBMCs. The origin of the receptors is a young woman in good health and CMV-seronegative.

The V gene is TRBV5-4, the J gene TRBJ1-1, with D unresolved. The germline gives CDR1 SGHNT, CDR2 YYREEE (reference sequence). CDR3 length: 11 residues. V shed 6 bases and J shed 1 base, with 4 bases lying between them. CDR3 protein: CASTENTEAFF. In nucleotides, the CDR3 is TGTGCCAGCACAGAGAACACTGAAGCTTTCTTT.

This clone occurred once. V gene TRBV11-2 combines with J gene TRBJ2-7; perhaps TRBD2 as D (7 bases). V lost 4 bases, J lost 5 bases, and 24 bases lay in between. The CDR3 covers 17 residues. Germline values: CDR1 SGHAT, CDR2 FQNNGV. The CDR3 region has the DNA TGTGCCAGCAGCTCCCTCCTCGCTGTGCGGGGGCAAAACGAGCAGTACTTC. Translating it yields CASSSLLAVRGQNEQYF.

The rearrangement joins TRBV28 to TRBJ1-2, with unresolved D. The CDR3 runs 13 residues. CDR1 and CDR2 from the germline V gene are MDHEN and SYDVKM. The ends were cut back, 2 bases at V and 3 bases at J, with 7 bases in the middle. The CDR3 DNA follows: TGTGCCAGCAGTTTAGGAACAGACTATGGCTACACCTTC. Its protein product is CASSLGTDYGYTF.

In this sample, this clone turned up once. The rearrangement uses TRBV14 and TRBJ2-1, with D possibly TRBD1 on 6 matching bases. The CDR3 spans 14 residues. Germline values: CDR1 SGHDN, CDR2 FVKESK. V shed 4 bases and J shed 2 bases, with 9 bases lying between them. In DNA form, the CDR3 reads TGTGCCAGCAGCCGGGACACCACCTACAATGAGCAGTTCTTC. This gives the protein CASSRDTTYNEQFF.

V is TRBV9 and J is TRBJ2-1; D is possibly TRBD2 (5 bases). This CDR3 region has 14 residues. V lost 0 bases and J 6 bases, leaving 10 bases between the germline ends. Germline V gives CDR1 SGDLS, CDR2 YYNGEE. CDR3 in DNA: TGTGCCAGCAGCGTAGGAGGGAGAGGCAATGAGCAGTTCTTC. It translates to CASSVGGRGNEQFF.

The rearrangement links TRBV27 to TRBJ2-7; 10 bases align to TRBD1. The CDR3 has 16 amino acids. After removal of 5 bases from V and 3 bases from J, the junction contained 10 bases not matched to a gene. Germline CDR1 is MNHEY and CDR2 is SMNVEV (reference sequence). The CDR3 protein is CASSAYPGTGVYEQYF. Here the CDR3 DNA reads TGTGCCAGCAGTGCATACCCCGGGACAGGGGTCTACGAGCAGTACTTC.

The chain joins TRBV29-1 to TRBJ1-1; perhaps TRBD1 as D (5 bases). Trimming pared 8 bases from V and 6 bases from J, leaving 10 bases between. The CDR3 contains 10 residues. Germline CDR1 and CDR2: SQVTM and ANQGSEA. CDR3 sequence reads: CSSQGAEAFF. The CDR3 DNA sequence: TGCAGCAGCCAAGGGGCTGAAGCTTTCTTT.

The V and J genes are TRBV5-1 and TRBJ1-2; 8 positions match TRBD1. With V trimmed by 4 bases and J by 5 bases, 10 bases remained unmatched. The CDR3 spans 15 residues. Germline V gives CDR1 SGHRS, CDR2 YFSETQ. CDR3 sequence: CASSGQPGQAYGYTF. CDR3 DNA: TGCGCCAGCAGCGGACAACCGGGACAGGCGTATGGCTACACCTTC.

J is TRBJ2-7 and V is TRBV6-1, with a tentative D call TRBD1 (5 bases). The CDR3 extends over 13 amino acids. Germline values: CDR1 MNHNS, CDR2 SASEGT. V was clipped by 5 bases and J by 4 bases, with 12 bases between them. CDR3 coding DNA: TGTGCCAGCAGTCCCTTGGACACATACGAGCAGTACTTC. This translates into CASSPLDTYEQYF.

This chain joins TRBV11-2 and TRBJ1-6; tentative D call: TRBD1 (5 bases). V shed 1 base and J shed 5 bases, with 15 bases lying between them. This CDR3 comprises 17 residues. Per the germline V gene, CDR1 is SGHAT and CDR2 is FQNNGV. The CDR3 loop is CASSLVFGWGNNSPLHF. DNA for the CDR3: TGTGCCAGCAGCTTAGTTTTTGGGTGGGGCAATAATTCACCCCTCCACTTT.

The chain recombines TRBV6-1 with TRBJ1-1; TRBD1 aligns across 10 bases. The V and J ends lost 3 bases and 3 bases, in that order; junction bases with no gene match: 4. Germline values: CDR1 MNHNS, CDR2 SASEGT. The CDR3 is made up of 15 amino acids. The CDR3 region is CASSERDRGYTEAFF. CDR3 nucleotides: TGTGCCAGCAGTGAGCGGGACAGGGGCTACACTGAAGCTTTCTTT.

Relative to its sample, this clone is medium-sized. The chain recombines TRBV5-5 with TRBJ2-4, with TRBD1 matching 9 bases. The CDR3 has 14 amino acids. V trimming: 3 bases; J trimming: 6 bases; junction bases outside the gene matches: 4. The germline V gene has CDR1 SGHKS and CDR2 YYEKEE (reference sequence). This CDR3 reads CASSSRDRVNIQYF. CDR3 bases: TGTGCCAGCAGCTCCCGGGACAGGGTAAACATTCAGTACTTC.

This sequence joins TRBV7-3 and TRBJ2-3; 12 positions agree with TRBD2. This CDR3 is built from 17 residues. The V gene end was trimmed by 0 bases and the J gene end by 4 bases; junction bases not matched to a gene: 5. Per germline, CDR1 SGHTA and CDR2 FQGTGA. CDR3 DNA sequence: TGTGCCAGCAGCTTAACGGGGCTAGCGGGGGGGCCAGATACGCAGTATTTT. This gives the protein CASSLTGLAGGPDTQYF.

The chain links TRBV10-3 to TRBJ1-2; D is possibly TRBD1 (5 bases). The CDR3 runs 15 residues. Germline V gene data show CDR1 as ENHRY and CDR2 as SYGVKD. The ends were cut back, 10 bases at V and 4 bases at J, with 22 bases in the middle. The CDR3 DNA sequence: TGTGCCACCCTTGGGGGGACGGAAATTTTCTATGGCTACACCTTC. Encoded protein: CATLGGTEIFYGYTF.

Regarding this clone: The same CDR3 also results from other DNA sequences found in this sample. The V and J genes are TRBV27 and TRBJ2-7; a possible D gene is TRBD1 (5 bases). Germline loops: CDR1 MNHEY, CDR2 SMNVEV (reference sequence). The CDR3 loop spans 13 amino acids. V was shortened by 3 bases and J by 2 bases, with 8 bases between the two germline ends. CDR3 coding DNA: TGTGCCAGCAGTTTTAGGGGTCCCTACGAGCAGTACTTC. Protein sequence: CASSFRGPYEQYF.

This clone was observed a handful of times. V and J are TRBV27 and TRBJ1-1; the D is unclear. Between the trimmed V and J ends, which lost 0 bases and 1 base, there was a span of 3 bases. Germline CDR1 is MNHEY and CDR2 is SMNVEV (reference sequence). The CDR3 loop spans 13 amino acids. CDR3: CASSLSRNTEAFF. The CDR3 DNA follows: TGTGCCAGCAGTTTATCGAGGAACACTGAAGCTTTCTTT.

The chain carries TRBV6-6 and TRBJ1-6, with D unclear. The CDR3 covers 14 residues. Trimming left V 4 bases short and J 8 bases short, with 12 bases between. Per germline, CDR1 MNHNY and CDR2 SVGAGI (reference sequence). CDR3 bases: TGTGCCAGCAGTTTGGCCTTTGAATATTCACCCCTCCACTTT. Amino acids: CASSLAFEYSPLHF.

The chain employs TRBV5-1 and TRBJ1-6; 9 bases fit TRBD1. V shed 0 bases, J shed 1 base, and the junction held 5 bases outside the gene matches. The CDR3 has 18 residues. Per germline, CDR1 SGHRS and CDR2 YFSETQ. The CDR3 region is CASSLDPQGASYNSPLHF. CDR3 nucleotides: TGCGCCAGCAGCTTGGACCCACAGGGGGCATCCTATAATTCACCCCTCCACTTT.

A few counts support this clone. The chain couples TRBV7-9 to TRBJ1-1; D unresolved. The CDR3 totals 14 residues. CDR1 SEHNR and CDR2 FQNEAQ come from the germline V gene (reference sequence). V lost 6 bases to trimming and J lost 4 bases, with 15 bases between them. Here the CDR3 DNA reads TGTGCCAGCAGTTACGGGTCCCTGACCACTGAAGCTTTCTTT. Translated: CASSYGSLTTEAFF.

This chain uses TRBV9 with TRBJ2-1; the match to TRBD2 covers 7 bases. The V and J ends lost 0 bases and 3 bases, in that order; junction bases with no gene match: 3. Per the germline V gene, CDR1 is SGDLS and CDR2 is YYNGEE. The CDR3 is 15 residues long. The CDR3 DNA reads as TGTGCCAGCAGCGTAGCCAGCGGGGACTACAATGAGCAGTTCTTC. This translates into CASSVASGDYNEQFF.

J is TRBJ2-3 and V is TRBV5-4; 8 bases agree with TRBD1. The V and J ends lost 1 base and 1 base, in that order; junction bases with no gene match: 5. The CDR3 spans 16 residues. Germline-derived CDR1 and CDR2 are SGHNT and YYREEE (reference sequence). The CDR3 loop is CASSLTGGWGTDTQYF. In DNA form, the CDR3 reads TGTGCCAGCAGCTTGACAGGGGGTTGGGGCACAGATACGCAGTATTTT.

The V call is TRBV10-3, the J call TRBJ2-2, with 7 bases aligning to TRBD1. This CDR3 has 14 amino acids. J gave up 6 bases and V 6 bases, and 7 bases lay outside the gene matches. Germline CDR1 is ENHRY and CDR2 is SYGVKD. Here the CDR3 reads CAISPTGVAGELFF. The CDR3 DNA follows: TGTGCCATCAGCCCTACAGGGGTTGCCGGGGAGCTGTTTTTT.

The V and J genes are TRBV28 and TRBJ1-1, with 8 positions matching TRBD1. Germline-derived CDR1 and CDR2 are MDHEN and SYDVKM. V shed 4 bases, J shed 3 bases, and the junction held 1 base outside the gene matches. The CDR3 sequence is 13 residues long. CDR3 in amino acids: CASSSDRDTEAFF. CDR3 DNA sequence: TGTGCCAGCAGTTCGGACAGGGACACTGAAGCTTTCTTT. The complete variable domain, with remaining parts taken from reference TRBV28 and TRBJ1-1, reads DVKVTQSSRYLVKRTGEKVFLECVQDMDHENMFWYRQDPGLGLRLIYFSYDVKMKEKGDIPEGYSVSREKKERFSLILESASTNQTSMYLCASSSDRDTEAFFGQGTRLTVV.

This clone showed up just once. V and J are TRBV7-2 and TRBJ2-5, with a possible D match to TRBD2 (7 bases). CDR3 size: 15 residues. Trimming pared 1 base from V and 4 bases from J, leaving 13 bases between. Germline loops: CDR1 SGHTA, CDR2 FQGNSA. This CDR3 is CASSLEGGGLETQYF. As DNA, the CDR3 is TGTGCCAGCAGCTTAGAAGGCGGGGGCCTAGAGACCCAGTACTTC.

As concerns this clone: The sample holds other DNA sequences that translate to the same CDR3. The rearrangement uses TRBV5-1 and TRBJ2-5; TRBD1 matches at 9 bases. Germline V gene data show CDR1 as SGHRS and CDR2 as YFSETQ. Trimming at V came to 8 bases and at J to 4 bases, leaving 6 bases not matched to a gene. This CDR3 has 13 amino acids. CDR3 coding DNA: TGCGCCAGTAGCATGACAGGGGGAGAGACCCAGTACTTC. Amino acids: CASSMTGGETQYF.

V is TRBV7-9 and J is TRBJ2-1, with TRBD1 as a possible D gene (6 bases). The CDR3 consists of 17 residues. Germline V lookup: CDR1 SEHNR, CDR2 FQNEAQ (reference sequence). Trimming took 3 bases from V and 1 from J, leaving 16 bases between them. CDR3: CASSFRGEEDSYNEQFF. The CDR3 DNA is TGTGCCAGCAGCTTCAGGGGCGAGGAGGATTCCTACAATGAGCAGTTCTTC.